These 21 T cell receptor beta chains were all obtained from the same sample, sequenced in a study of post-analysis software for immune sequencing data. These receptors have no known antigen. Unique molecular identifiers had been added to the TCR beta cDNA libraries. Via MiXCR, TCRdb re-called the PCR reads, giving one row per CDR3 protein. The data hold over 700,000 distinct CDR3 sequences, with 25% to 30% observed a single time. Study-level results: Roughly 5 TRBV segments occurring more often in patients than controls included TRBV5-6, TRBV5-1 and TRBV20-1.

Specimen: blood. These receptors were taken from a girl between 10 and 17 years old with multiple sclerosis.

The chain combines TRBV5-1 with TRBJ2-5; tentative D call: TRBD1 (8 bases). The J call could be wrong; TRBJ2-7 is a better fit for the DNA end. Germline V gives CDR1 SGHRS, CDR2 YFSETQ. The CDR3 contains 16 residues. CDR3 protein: CASSLGATGEGYEQYF. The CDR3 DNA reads TGCGCCAGCAGCTTGGGCGCGACAGGGGAGGGCTACGAGCAGTACTTC.

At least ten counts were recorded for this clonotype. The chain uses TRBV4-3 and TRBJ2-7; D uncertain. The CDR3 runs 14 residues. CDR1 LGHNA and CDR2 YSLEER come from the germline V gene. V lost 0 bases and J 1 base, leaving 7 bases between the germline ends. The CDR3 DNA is TGCGCCAGCAGCCAAGATCGCTGGTCCTACGAGCAGTACTTC. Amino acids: CASSQDRWSYEQYF.

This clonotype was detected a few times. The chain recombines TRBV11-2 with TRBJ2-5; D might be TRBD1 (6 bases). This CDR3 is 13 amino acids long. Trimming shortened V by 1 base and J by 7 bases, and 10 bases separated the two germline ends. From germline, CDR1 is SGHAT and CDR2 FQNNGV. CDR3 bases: TGTGCCAGCAGCTTAGGAGCCAGGGGGACCCAGTACTTC. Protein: CASSLGARGTQYF.

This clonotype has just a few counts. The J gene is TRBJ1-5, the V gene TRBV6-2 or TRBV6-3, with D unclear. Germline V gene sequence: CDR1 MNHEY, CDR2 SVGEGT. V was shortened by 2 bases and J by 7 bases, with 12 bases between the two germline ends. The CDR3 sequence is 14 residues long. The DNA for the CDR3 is TGTGCCAGCAGTTACGGTATGTGGAGCCAGCCCCAGCATTTT. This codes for CASSYGMWSQPQHF.

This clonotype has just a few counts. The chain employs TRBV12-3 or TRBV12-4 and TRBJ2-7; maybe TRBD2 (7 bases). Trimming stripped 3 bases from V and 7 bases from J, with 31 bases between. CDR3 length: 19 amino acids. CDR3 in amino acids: CASSFSLTRGAPFVEEQYF. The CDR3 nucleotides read TGTGCCAGCAGTTTTTCCCTCACCCGGGGGGCCCCCTTTGTAGAAGAGCAGTACTTC.

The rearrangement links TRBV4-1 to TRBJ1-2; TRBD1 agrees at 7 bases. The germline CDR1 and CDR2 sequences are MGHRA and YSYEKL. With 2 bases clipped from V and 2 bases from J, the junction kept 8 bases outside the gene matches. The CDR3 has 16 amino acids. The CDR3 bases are TGCGCCAGCAGCCAAATCCCCGGGACAGTAAACTATGGCTACACCTTC. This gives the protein CASSQIPGTVNYGYTF.

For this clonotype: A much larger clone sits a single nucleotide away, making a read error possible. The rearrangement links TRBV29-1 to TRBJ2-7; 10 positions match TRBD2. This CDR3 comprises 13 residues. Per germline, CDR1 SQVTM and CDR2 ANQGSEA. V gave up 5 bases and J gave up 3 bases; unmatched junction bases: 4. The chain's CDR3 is CSVSASGSYEQYF. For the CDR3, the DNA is TGCAGCGTTTCGGCTAGCGGGAGCTACGAGCAGTACTTC.

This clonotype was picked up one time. CDR3 nucleotide sequence: TGTGCCAGCAGCTTAGGAGTACTGGAGCAGTTCTTC. Residues: CASSLGVLEQFF. The chain combines TRBV11-2 with TRBJ2-1; D is uncertain. This CDR3 region has 12 residues. Germline V gives CDR1 SGHAT, CDR2 FQNNGV. The V and J ends lost 1 base and 10 bases respectively, with 8 bases between them.

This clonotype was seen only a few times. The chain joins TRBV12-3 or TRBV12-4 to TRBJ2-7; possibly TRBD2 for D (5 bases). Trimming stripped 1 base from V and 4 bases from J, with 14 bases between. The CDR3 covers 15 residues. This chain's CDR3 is CASSLVGVGTYEQYF. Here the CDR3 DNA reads TGTGCCAGCAGTTTAGTCGGGGTCGGAACGTACGAGCAGTACTTC.

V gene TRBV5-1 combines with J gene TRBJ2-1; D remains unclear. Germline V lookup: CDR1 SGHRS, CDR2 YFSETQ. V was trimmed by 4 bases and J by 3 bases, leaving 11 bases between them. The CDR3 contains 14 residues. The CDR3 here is CASSPTDGYNEQFF. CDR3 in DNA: TGCGCCAGCAGCCCCACAGACGGCTACAATGAGCAGTTCTTC.

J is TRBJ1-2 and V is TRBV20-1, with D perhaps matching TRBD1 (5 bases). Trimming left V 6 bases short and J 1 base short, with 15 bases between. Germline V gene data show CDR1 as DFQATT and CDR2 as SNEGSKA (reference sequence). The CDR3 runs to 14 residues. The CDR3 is CSAPGFRDNYGYTF. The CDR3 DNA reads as TGCAGTGCCCCAGGGTTTAGGGATAACTATGGCTACACCTTC.

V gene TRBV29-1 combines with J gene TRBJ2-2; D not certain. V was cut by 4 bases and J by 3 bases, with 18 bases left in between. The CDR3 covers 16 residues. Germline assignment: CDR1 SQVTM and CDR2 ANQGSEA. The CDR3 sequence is CSVVPRAGAYTGELFF. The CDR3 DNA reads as TGCAGCGTTGTTCCCCGGGCAGGCGCTTACACCGGGGAGCTGTTTTTT.

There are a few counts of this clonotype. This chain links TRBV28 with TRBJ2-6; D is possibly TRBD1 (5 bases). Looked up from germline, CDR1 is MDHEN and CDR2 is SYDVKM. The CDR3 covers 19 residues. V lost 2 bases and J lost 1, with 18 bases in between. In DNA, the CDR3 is TGTGCCAGCAGTTTAAACTTGTCAGGGAAAATGTCTGGGGCCAACGTCCTGACTTTC. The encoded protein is CASSLNLSGKMSGANVLTF.

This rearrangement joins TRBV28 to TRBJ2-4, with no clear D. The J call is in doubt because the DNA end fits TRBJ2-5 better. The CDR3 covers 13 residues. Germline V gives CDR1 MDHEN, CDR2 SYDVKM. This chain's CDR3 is CASSSFSQETQYF. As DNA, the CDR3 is TGTGCCAGCAGTTCCTTTTCCCAAGAGACCCAGTACTTC.

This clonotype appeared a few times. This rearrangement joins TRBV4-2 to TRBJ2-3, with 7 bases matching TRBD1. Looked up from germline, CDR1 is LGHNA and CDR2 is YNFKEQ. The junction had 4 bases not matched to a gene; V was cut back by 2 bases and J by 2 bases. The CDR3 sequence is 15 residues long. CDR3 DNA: TGTGCCAGCAGCCAACCGGGACAGAACACAGATACGCAGTATTTT. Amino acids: CASSQPGQNTDTQYF.

The CDR3 coding sequence is TGCAGTGCTAGGGGACTAGCGACCTACAATGAGCAGTTCTTC. Amino acid sequence: CSARGLATYNEQFF. V and J are TRBV20-1 and TRBJ2-1; 10 bases match TRBD2. Germline loops: CDR1 DFQATT, CDR2 SNEGSKA (reference sequence). V was clipped by 3 bases and J by 2 bases; unmatched bases: 1. The CDR3 length is 14 residues.

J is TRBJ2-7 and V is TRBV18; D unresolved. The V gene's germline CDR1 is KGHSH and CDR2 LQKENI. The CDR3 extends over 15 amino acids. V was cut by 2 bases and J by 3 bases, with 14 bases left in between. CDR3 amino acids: CASSPKAFLDYEQYF. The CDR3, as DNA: TGTGCCAGCTCACCAAAGGCGTTCCTCGACTACGAGCAGTACTTC.

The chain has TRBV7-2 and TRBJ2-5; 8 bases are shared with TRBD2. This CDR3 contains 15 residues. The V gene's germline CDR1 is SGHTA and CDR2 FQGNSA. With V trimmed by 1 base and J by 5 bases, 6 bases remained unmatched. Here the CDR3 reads CASSLDGRAAETQYF. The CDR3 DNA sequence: TGTGCCAGCAGCTTAGACGGGAGGGCCGCGGAGACCCAGTACTTC.

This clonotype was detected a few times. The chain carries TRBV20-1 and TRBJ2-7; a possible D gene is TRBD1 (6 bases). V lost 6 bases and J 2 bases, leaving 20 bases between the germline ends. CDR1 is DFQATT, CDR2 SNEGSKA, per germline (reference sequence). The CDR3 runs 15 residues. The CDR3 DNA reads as TGCAGTGCAGAACCCCCAGGGGTATCTCCCTACGAGCAGTACTTC. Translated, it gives CSAEPPGVSPYEQYF.

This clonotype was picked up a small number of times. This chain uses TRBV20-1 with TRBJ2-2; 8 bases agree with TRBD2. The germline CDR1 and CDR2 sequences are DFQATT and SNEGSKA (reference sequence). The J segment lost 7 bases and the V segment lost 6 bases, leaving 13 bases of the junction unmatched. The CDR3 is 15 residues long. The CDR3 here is CSAYISGTKGGELFF. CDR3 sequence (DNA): TGCAGTGCCTATATTAGCGGGACTAAGGGCGGGGAGCTGTTTTTT.

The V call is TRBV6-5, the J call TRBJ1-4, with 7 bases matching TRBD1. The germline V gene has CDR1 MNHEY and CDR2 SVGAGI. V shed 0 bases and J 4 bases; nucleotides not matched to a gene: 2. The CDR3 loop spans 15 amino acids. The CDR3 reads CASSYSSGGNEKLFF. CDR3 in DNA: TGTGCCAGCAGTTACTCGTCAGGGGGTAATGAAAAACTGTTTTTT.